This T cell receptor beta chain came from a study of T-cell reconstitution after alpha-beta-depleted transplantation in children. Unique molecular identifiers were used in preparing the TCRbeta library. TCRdb re-analysed the PCR reads in MiXCR, keeping a single row per CDR3 protein. Among about 980,000 distinct CDR3 sequences, roughly 29% were seen once, and the ten largest hold under 30%. Germline V gene data show CDR1 as MDHEN and CDR2 as SYDVKM. The CDR3 runs 16 residues. V dropped 6 bases and J dropped 4; count of bases not matched to a gene: 15. This material consisted of PBMCs, mostly from graft donor cells, taken 360 days after TCRalphabeta/CD19-depleted stem cell transplant. The sequence was collected from a boy under two years old who had a stem cell transplant for SCID, so the T cells may come from the graft donor. The gene calls are TRBV28 and TRBJ2-7; the match to TRBD1 covers 7 bases. CDR3 protein: CASSFKQGSPIYEQYF. In nucleotides, the CDR3 is TGTGCCAGCAGCTTTAAACAGGGGAGCCCCATATACGAGCAGTACTTC.